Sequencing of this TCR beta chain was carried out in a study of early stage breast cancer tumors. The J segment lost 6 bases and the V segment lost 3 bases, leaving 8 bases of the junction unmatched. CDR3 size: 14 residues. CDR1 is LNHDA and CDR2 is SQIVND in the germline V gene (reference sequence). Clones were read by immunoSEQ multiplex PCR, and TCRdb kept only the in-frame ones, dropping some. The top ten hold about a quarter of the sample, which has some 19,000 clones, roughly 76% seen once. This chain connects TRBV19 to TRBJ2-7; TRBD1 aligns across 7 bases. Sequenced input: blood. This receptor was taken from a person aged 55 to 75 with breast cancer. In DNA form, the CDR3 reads TGTGCCAGTAGTATTTTCGACAGGGTCAGCGAGCAGTACTTC. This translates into CASSIFDRVSEQYF.